What follows is one T cell receptor beta chain and its context. Its matching antigen is unknown. A universal primer site arose from template switching, and cDNA bore unique molecular identifiers. Via MiXCR, TCRdb re-called the 5' RACE reads, giving one row per CDR3 protein. The table shows about 100,000 distinct CDR3 sequences, with about 5.6% occurring only once. CDR1 is DFQATT, CDR2 SNEGSKA, per germline (reference sequence). The V and J ends lost 6 bases and 7 bases respectively, with 13 bases between them. CDR3 length: 12 residues. The data originate from a study of identical twins. Findings of the study overall: In beta out-of-frame sequences, the excess sharing between twins was weaker.

Sequenced input: memory T cells sorted from blood. This TCR derives from a woman aged 50 to 60 in good health. The V gene is TRBV20-1, the J gene TRBJ1-5; D possibly corresponds to TRBD1 (6 bases). In nucleotides, the CDR3 is TGCAGTGCGCAAACAGGGTTGCAGCCCCAGCATTTT. This codes for CSAQTGLQPQHF.